The following is a T cell receptor beta chain sequence with its context. Its antigen is still unknown. The data belong to a study of T cell repertoires in cytomegalovirus infection. Whole-study context: CMV epitopes that were recently identified and HLA-C-restricted were used alongside well-studied HLA-B-restricted ones. Public signatures in TCR beta pointed to CMV infection and matching HLA type. General observations from the study: CMV carriers having the relevant HLA were flagged by cumulative public TCR beta family frequency. CMV-specific TCR beta clonotypes restricted by HLA-C were the ones dominating the ex vivo response.

TCRdb re-called the reads with MiXCR, one entry per CDR3 protein. Of about 280,000 distinct CDR3 sequences listed, around 20% are singletons. The trim removed 5 bases at V and 4 bases at J, leaving 7 bases unmatched. Germline loops: CDR1 MGHRA, CDR2 YSYEKL. CDR3 length: 18 residues. The J gene is TRBJ2-6, the V gene TRBV4-1; 14 bases map to TRBD2. Source: cultured PBMCs, taken from culture after CMV antigen stimulation. The receptor was isolated from a human donor in good health (CMV status not recorded). Some clones in this sample may be carry-over from other donors' samples. In DNA, the CDR3 is TGCGCCAGCAGCTTGACTAGCGGGAGGGCCCCCGGGGCCAACGTCCTGACTTTC. Its protein is CASSLTSGRAPGANVLTF.